A selection of T cell receptor beta chains follows, all from one sample in a study of blood T cell repertoires in COVID-19. TCRdb's table, derived via immunoSEQ multiplex PCR, lists solely in-frame clones and lacks some. The sample comprises 95,000 to 100,000 clones, about 87% of which are singletons, and around 10% rests with the top ten. The material sequenced was peripheral blood. These receptors were collected from a woman in her thirties with acute or convalescent COVID-19. CDR3s include the opening cysteine and the closing phenylalanine or tryptophan. Fields, in order: V gene, J gene, D gene, CDR3 protein, CDR3 DNA. The D gene is left open where the match is weak.

>TRBV9|TRBJ1-2|TRBD1
CASSPPGQGLYGYTF
TGTGCCAGCAGCCCCCCCGGACAGGGCTTATATGGCTACACCTTC
>TRBV20-1|TRBJ1-1|NA
CSARGGTEAFF
TGCAGTGCTAGGGGGGGTACTGAAGCTTTCTTT
>TRBV5-1|TRBJ2-7|NA
CASSLEVTGAFGQYF
TGCGCCAGCAGCTTGGAAGTGACAGGTGCATTCGGGCAGTACTTC
>TRBV5-1|TRBJ2-1|TRBD1
CASSLSGQLYNEQFF
TGCGCCAGCAGCTTATCGGGACAGCTTTACAATGAGCAGTTCTTC
>TRBV27|TRBJ1-3|TRBD1
CASSFRGQGGNTIYF
TGTGCCAGCAGTTTTAGGGGGCAGGGGGGAAACACCATATATTTT
>TRBV7-9|TRBJ1-2|NA
CASSLQVDYGYTF
TGTGCCAGCAGCTTGCAGGTTGACTATGGCTACACCTTC
>TRBV5-1|TRBJ1-1|TRBD1
CTSRLRQGLNTEAFF
TGCACCAGCAGACTCAGACAGGGCTTGAACACTGAAGCTTTCTTT
>TRBV7-9|TRBJ2-2|TRBD1
CASSLGTGETGELFF
TGTGCCAGCAGCCTGGGGACAGGGGAAACCGGGGAGCTGTTTTTT
>TRBV7-3|TRBJ2-2|NA
CASSLKQFTGELFF
TGTGCCAGCAGCTTAAAACAGTTCACCGGGGAGCTGTTTTTT
>TRBV7-8|TRBJ2-3|NA
CASSHFTDTQYF
TGTGCCAGCAGCCACTTCACAGATACGCAGTATTTT
>TRBV6-4|TRBJ2-3|TRBD2
CASRRTSGDTQYF
TGTGCCAGCAGGAGGACTAGCGGAGATACGCAGTATTTT
>TRBV7-3|TRBJ1-1|NA
CASKVSGGSTEAFF
TGTGCCAGCAAAGTATCCGGAGGTAGCACTGAAGCTTTCTTT